The T cell receptor (beta chain) described here comes from a study of cytomegalovirus exposure and HLA in healthy donors. V was shortened by 2 bases and J by 1 base, with 13 bases between the two germline ends. The CDR3 has 15 residues. Per the germline V gene, CDR1 is SGHNT and CDR2 is YYREEE (reference sequence). Only in-frame clones appear in the TCRdb table, and some are missing; sequencing was by immunoSEQ multiplex PCR. Of 330,000 or so clones detected, 70% to 90% appear once; the ten largest clones hold about 0.91%. Study results and caveats: According to reports, the classifier identified cytomegalovirus status with high specificity and sensitivity. The investigators catalogued under 200 TCR beta chains as cytomegalovirus-associated. Most TCR sequences were uncommon, yet certain public TCRs appeared in many donors. Subsequent analysis of the approximately 110 validation repertoires found a tendency for first-cohort TCR clusters to co-occur.

Concerning this clone itself: The antigen remains undetermined.

This clonotype was sampled from a woman between 18 and 29 years old in good health and CMV-seronegative. Sequencing used PBMCs. The chain employs TRBV5-4 and TRBJ2-7; TRBD2 is a possible D gene (5 bases). CDR3 coding DNA: TGTGCCAGCAGCTTAAGCGGAACCCTGTCCTACGAGCAGTACTTC. It encodes CASSLSGTLSYEQYF.